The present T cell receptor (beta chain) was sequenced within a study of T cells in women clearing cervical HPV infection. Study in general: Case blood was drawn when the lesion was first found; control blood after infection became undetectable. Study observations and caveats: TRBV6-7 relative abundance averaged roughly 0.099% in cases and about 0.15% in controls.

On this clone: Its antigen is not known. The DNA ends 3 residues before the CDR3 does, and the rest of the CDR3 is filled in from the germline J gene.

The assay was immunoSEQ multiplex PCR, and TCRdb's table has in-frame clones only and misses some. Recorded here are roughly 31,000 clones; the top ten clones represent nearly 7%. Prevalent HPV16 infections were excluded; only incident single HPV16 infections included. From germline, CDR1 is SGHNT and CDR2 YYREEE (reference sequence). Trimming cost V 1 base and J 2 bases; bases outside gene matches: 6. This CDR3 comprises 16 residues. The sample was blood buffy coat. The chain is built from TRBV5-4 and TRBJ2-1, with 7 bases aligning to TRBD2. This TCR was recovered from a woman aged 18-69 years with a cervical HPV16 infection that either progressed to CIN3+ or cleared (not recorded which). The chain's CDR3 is CASSLPGLGAYNEQFF. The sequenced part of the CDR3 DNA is TGTGCCAGCAGCTTGCCCGGACTAGGGGCCTACAATGAG.